The 21 T cell receptor beta chains below come from one sample, sequenced in a study of shared clonotypes between healthy human individuals. Positively selected for CCR7, the CD45RO-negative cells used as naive CD8 cells excluded terminally differentiated effector memory CD45RA+ cells. Repertoires were generated with immunoSEQ multiplex PCR, while TCRdb's copy carries only in-frame clones and drops some. The repertoire holds a few hundred thousand clones, with around 95% as singletons. What was sequenced was naive CD8+ T cells sorted from blood. The receptors come from a woman in her thirties in good health.

The chain recombines TRBV19 with TRBJ2-7; no firm D call. Germline CDR1 reads LNHDA; CDR2 reads SQIVND (reference sequence). CDR3 length: 13 amino acids. V lost 6 bases, J lost 1 base, and 10 bases lay in between. CDR3 loop: CASSTGRSYEQYF. In DNA form, the CDR3 reads TGTGCCAGTAGCACGGGTCGATCCTACGAGCAGTACTTC.

This clone was detected only once. V gene TRBV19 combines with J gene TRBJ2-7, with TRBD1 matching 7 bases. CDR3 length: 14 amino acids. Germline CDR1 reads LNHDA; CDR2 reads SQIVND (reference sequence). The V and J ends lost 3 bases and 0 bases, in that order; junction bases with no gene match: 2. The CDR3 sequence: CASSMGTVSYEQYF. The CDR3 DNA is TGTGCCAGTAGTATGGGGACAGTCTCCTACGAGCAGTACTTC.

This clone appeared a single time. A much more abundant neighbour one base away suggests this may be a read error. The sample carries other DNA sequences with the same CDR3. The rearrangement uses TRBV5-4 and TRBJ2-5; D is possibly TRBD2 (5 bases). The germline gives CDR1 SGHNT, CDR2 YYREEE (reference sequence). This CDR3 contains 13 residues. The V end was cut by 2 bases, the J end by 3 bases, with 8 bases between. The CDR3 DNA is TGTGCCAGCAGCTTCGAAGCGGAAGAGACCCAGTACTTC. Encoded protein: CASSFEAEETQYF. Looking up the rest from reference TRBV5-4 and TRBJ2-5 gives the full variable domain: ETGVTQSPTHLIKTRGQQVTLRCSSQSGHNTVSWYQQALGQGPQFIFQYYREEENGRGNFPPRFSGLQFPNYSSELNVNALELDDSALYLCASSFEAEETQYFGPGTRLLVL.

This chain uses TRBV28 with TRBJ2-7, with no clear D. The CDR3 has 13 residues. The germline CDR1 and CDR2 sequences are MDHEN and SYDVKM. Trimming shortened V by 5 bases and J by 3 bases, and 11 bases separated the two germline ends. The CDR3 loop is CASSTTNFYEQYF. As DNA, the CDR3 is TGTGCCAGCAGTACTACGAACTTCTACGAGCAGTACTTC.

A single count supports this clone. The CDR3 sequence: CASSPRGQEAFF. Written as DNA, the CDR3 is TGTGCCAGCAGCCCACGGGGGCAGGAAGCTTTCTTT. The chain has TRBV13 and TRBJ1-1, with a possible D match to TRBD1 (6 bases). The V end lost 5 bases, the J end lost 8 bases, and 12 bases lay between the germline ends. The CDR3 loop spans 12 amino acids. Germline V CDR1 and CDR2: PRHDT, FYEKMQ (reference sequence).

V and J are TRBV2 and TRBJ2-3; the D call may be TRBD1 or TRBD2 (6 bases each). CDR1 and CDR2 (germline): SNHLY, FYNNEI. This CDR3 region has 15 residues. Trimming shortened V by 2 bases and J by 6 bases, and 15 bases separated the two germline ends. The DNA of the CDR3 is TGTGCCAGCAGTGAATGGGGGGCAGATAGGGATACGCAGTATTTT. Its translation is CASSEWGADRDTQYF.

This chain joins TRBV29-1 and TRBJ2-7; 7 positions agree with TRBD2. Germline V lookup: CDR1 SQVTM, CDR2 ANQGSEA. The CDR3 totals 14 residues. V lost 4 bases, J lost 0 bases, and 6 bases stayed unmatched. As DNA, the CDR3 is TGCAGCGTTGCGGGGACTAAGACCTCCTACGAGCAGTACTTC. Amino acid sequence: CSVAGTKTSYEQYF.

The chain links TRBV28 to TRBJ2-7; tentatively, D is TRBD1 or TRBD2 (6 bases each). V gave up 5 bases and J gave up 0 bases, with 8 bases separating them. The germline gives CDR1 MDHEN, CDR2 SYDVKM. This CDR3 is built from 13 residues. The CDR3 coding sequence is TGTGCCAGCAGTCCGGGGGCCTCCTACGAGCAGTACTTC. This gives the protein CASSPGASYEQYF. The full variable domain, with the rest looked up from reference TRBV28 and TRBJ2-7, is DVKVTQSSRYLVKRTGEKVFLECVQDMDHENMFWYRQDPGLGLRLIYFSYDVKMKEKGDIPEGYSVSREKKERFSLILESASTNQTSMYLCASSPGASYEQYFGPGTRLTVT.

DNA of the CDR3: TGTGCCTGGAGTCTGGACAGCGCCTACGAGCAGTACTTC. As protein: CAWSLDSAYEQYF. The chain couples TRBV30 to TRBJ2-5, with D possibly TRBD1 on 6 matching bases. The end of the DNA is better explained by TRBJ2-7, so the J call may be wrong. Germline-derived CDR1 and CDR2 are GTSNPN and SVGIG (reference sequence). This CDR3 region has 13 residues.

The chain carries TRBV5-6 and TRBJ2-3; D is perhaps TRBD1 (6 bases). Germline-derived CDR1 and CDR2 are SGHDT and YYEEEE. Trimming removed 4 bases from V and 2 bases from J, with 14 bases in between. CDR3 length: 15 residues. CDR3: CASSPQGRLTDTQYF. The CDR3 DNA reads TGTGCCAGCAGCCCACAGGGACGACTCACAGATACGCAGTATTTT.

The chain has TRBV29-1 and TRBJ2-7, with D possibly matching TRBD2 (5 bases). Trimming removed 2 bases from V and 6 bases from J, with 11 bases in between. CDR3 length: 12 residues. From germline, CDR1 is SQVTM and CDR2 ANQGSEA. The chain's CDR3 is CSVESVGVEQYF. The CDR3 nucleotides are TGCAGCGTTGAATCCGTCGGGGTCGAGCAGTACTTC.

The chain is built from TRBV4-1 and TRBJ2-7, with 9 bases lining up with TRBD2. Germline V gives CDR1 MGHRA, CDR2 YSYEKL. This CDR3 is built from 16 residues. J lost 4 bases, V lost 0 bases, and 7 bases had no gene match. This chain's CDR3 is CASSQEVAGALYEQYF. In DNA, the CDR3 is TGCGCCAGCAGCCAAGAAGTAGCGGGAGCTCTTTACGAGCAGTACTTC.

The chain recombines TRBV6-6 with TRBJ2-2; a weak D match, TRBD2 (6 bases). The germline gives CDR1 MNHNY, CDR2 SVGAGI (reference sequence). Trimming removed 5 bases at V and 6 bases at J, with 13 bases between. The CDR3 is 14 residues long. Here the CDR3 DNA reads TGTGCCAGCAGTAACCTCCCGGGGGCCGGGGAGCTGTTTTTT. Its translation is CASSNLPGAGELFF.

The J gene is TRBJ2-7, the V gene TRBV5-1, with D tentatively TRBD2 (6 bases). V lost 0 bases and J 4 bases, leaving 14 bases between the germline ends. Germline CDR1 SGHRS, CDR2 YFSETQ. The CDR3 has 15 amino acids. CDR3 in DNA: TGCGCCAGCAGCTTGGTTCGGGGGACGGTATACGAGCAGTACTTC. Translation: CASSLVRGTVYEQYF.

The chain is built from TRBV25-1 and TRBJ2-5; 16 positions match TRBD2. This CDR3 has 18 amino acids. J gave up 5 bases and V 4 bases, and 10 bases lay outside the gene matches. Germline V gene lookup returns CDR1 MGHDK and CDR2 SYGVNS. CDR3 in DNA: TGTGCCAGCAGTGGCCCGGGACTAGCGGGAGGGCCCACGGAGACCCAGTACTTC. This gives the protein CASSGPGLAGGPTETQYF.

The J gene is TRBJ2-4, the V gene TRBV19; 8 bases are shared with TRBD1. CDR3 length: 18 amino acids. The V segment lost 5 bases and the J segment 3 bases; nucleotides outside the gene matches: 15. Germline V CDR1 and CDR2: LNHDA, SQIVND (reference sequence). CDR3 nucleotides: TGTGCCAGTAGTGGCAACCCGGGACAGGACTTTGGCAAAAACATTCAGTACTTC. Protein sequence: CASSGNPGQDFGKNIQYF.

Details on this clone: Other nucleotide sequences in the sample specify the same CDR3. The chain employs TRBV30 and TRBJ2-3; 11 bases are a match to TRBD1. Germline trimming cut 3 bases from V and 4 bases from J; bases unmatched to any gene: 3. The CDR3 sequence is 14 residues long. Germline loops: CDR1 GTSNPN, CDR2 SVGIG (reference sequence). Here the CDR3 DNA reads TGTGCCTGGAGCCCGGGACAGGGGGCAGATACGCAGTATTTT. Its protein is CAWSPGQGADTQYF.

The V gene is TRBV19, the J gene TRBJ2-5; D call uncertain. The J call is doubtful: the DNA matches TRBJ2-7 better. The CDR3 is made up of 15 amino acids. CDR1 is LNHDA, CDR2 SQIVND, per germline (reference sequence). The CDR3 DNA sequence: TGTGCCAGTAGTATTACGGTCGGAGAAGCCTACGAGCAGTACTTC. It is translated as CASSITVGEAYEQYF.

V gene TRBV27 combines with J gene TRBJ2-6; D uncertain. The CDR3 has 15 amino acids. CDR1 is MNHEY and CDR2 is SMNVEV in the germline V gene (reference sequence). V was clipped by 6 bases and J by 0 bases, with 9 bases between them. This chain's CDR3 is CASRESASGANVLTF. DNA for the CDR3: TGTGCCAGCAGAGAATCGGCCTCTGGGGCCAACGTCCTGACTTTC.

The chain recombines TRBV5-1 with TRBJ1-1, with TRBD1 matching over 7 bases. Germline V CDR1 and CDR2: SGHRS, YFSETQ. V was clipped by 3 bases and J by 4 bases; unmatched bases: 6. The CDR3 runs 14 residues. CDR3 protein: CASSSLQGSTEAFF. The CDR3 coding sequence is TGCGCCAGCAGCTCCCTACAGGGGTCCACTGAAGCTTTCTTT.

A note on this clone: Within the sample, other DNA sequences also encode this same CDR3. The CDR3, as DNA: TGTGCCAGCAGTTCGACAGGAGGAGCCTACGAGCAGTACTTC. This codes for CASSSTGGAYEQYF. The V call is TRBV28, the J call TRBJ2-7, with a possible D match to TRBD1 (6 bases). Trimming took off 4 bases at V and 2 bases at J, with 12 bases between the two ends. This CDR3 has 14 residues. Germline CDR1 and CDR2: MDHEN and SYDVKM.